The rows below give T cell receptor beta chains drawn from one sample of a study of blood T cell repertoires in COVID-19. Method: immunoSEQ multiplex PCR; TCRdb's copy keeps in-frame clones and lacks some. This table has about 130,000 clones, 90% to 95% appearing once. The sample taken for sequencing was peripheral blood. The receptors were gathered from a man between 45 and 60 years old with COVID-19, enrolled during active disease. Each CDR3 is given with its conserved first and last residue. The D gene is left open where the match is weak. Not all rows give a size; the values are once, few, many and, for expanded clones, a class.

D	size	V	J	CDR3	DNA
TRBD2	NA	TRBV10-3	TRBJ2-5	CAISESGGLDGGETQYF	TGTGCCATCAGTGAGTCTGGGGGACTAGATGGAGGAGAGACCCAGTACTTC
NA	NA	TRBV6-1	TRBJ2-7	CASSEAPTQGLMQYF	TGTGCCAGCAGTGAAGCGCCAACGCAGGGGTTAATGCAGTACTTC
NA	NA	TRBV29-1	TRBJ2-7	CSVEGQGTYEQYF	TGCAGCGTTGAAGGCCAGGGGACCTACGAGCAGTACTTC
TRBD2	NA	TRBV11-2	TRBJ2-1	CASSLVIAGGGNNEQFF	TGTGCCAGCAGCTTAGTGATAGCGGGAGGGGGGAACAATGAGCAGTTCTTC
TRBD2	NA	TRBV3-1/TRBV3-2	TRBJ2-3	CASSRGFSGSGDTQYF	TGTGCCAGCAGCCGAGGGTTTAGCGGGAGTGGGGATACGCAGTATTTT
NA	NA	TRBV12-3/TRBV12-4	TRBJ1-1	CASKKTVNTEAFF	TGTGCCAGCAAAAAGACAGTGAACACTGAAGCTTTCTTT
TRBD2	NA	TRBV30	TRBJ2-1	CALGVSGSWNEQFF	TGTGCCCTGGGAGTTAGCGGGAGTTGGAATGAGCAGTTCTTC
NA	NA	TRBV27	TRBJ2-7	CASSLDRTYEQYF	TGTGCCAGCAGCTTGGACAGAACCTACGAGCAGTACTTC
NA	NA	TRBV7-9	TRBJ1-2	CASSFSVPTDGYTF	TGTGCCAGCAGCTTTAGCGTTCCGACCGATGGCTACACCTTC
TRBD1	NA	TRBV2	TRBJ2-7	CASSENRGTGEQYF	TGTGCCAGCAGTGAAAACAGGGGTACGGGTGAGCAGTACTTC
TRBD2	NA	TRBV4-2	TRBJ2-5	CASSRVAGGMEETQYF	TGTGCCAGCAGCCGAGTAGCGGGAGGGATGGAGGAGACCCAGTACTTC
NA	NA	TRBV19	TRBJ2-3	CASSITGSTDTQYF	TGTGCCAGTAGTATCACAGGGTCCACAGATACGCAGTATTTT
TRBD2	NA	TRBV6-5	TRBJ2-7	CASSYRREIYEQYF	TGTGCCAGCAGTTACCGGCGGGAGATATACGAGCAGTACTTC
NA	NA	TRBV15	TRBJ1-4	CATSRASTNEKLFF	TGTGCCACCAGCAGAGCCTCAACTAATGAAAAACTGTTTTTT
NA	once	TRBV9	TRBJ2-5	CASSVEGVKWETQYF	TGTGCCAGCAGCGTAGAAGGGGTTAAGTGGGAGACCCAGTACTTC
TRBD2	NA	TRBV27	TRBJ2-1	CASSSVSGGEQFF	TGTGCCAGCAGTTCCGTCTCGGGGGGGGAGCAGTTCTTC
NA	NA	TRBV7-9	TRBJ2-3	CASSSTPGLDTQYF	TGTGCCAGCAGCTCAACCCCGGGTCTGGATACGCAGTATTTT
TRBD2	NA	TRBV9	TRBJ2-1	CASSVWGSGDNEQFF	TGTGCCAGCAGCGTTTGGGGGAGCGGGGACAATGAGCAGTTCTTC
NA	NA	TRBV6-5	TRBJ1-2	CASSYAVGGYGYTF	TGTGCCAGCAGTTACGCGGTCGGCGGCTATGGCTACACCTTC
NA	NA	TRBV19	TRBJ1-1	CASSMGQGRNTEAFF	TGTGCCAGTAGTATGGGCCAGGGGCGAAACACTGAAGCTTTCTTT
NA	NA	TRBV6-1	TRBJ1-2	CASSEEGGAYGYTF	TGTGCCAGCAGTGAAGAAGGGGGGGCTTATGGCTACACCTTC
TRBD2	NA	TRBV7-3	TRBJ2-3	CASSPHGTKGDTQYF	TGTGCCAGCAGCCCCCACGGGACTAAGGGAGATACGCAGTATTTT
TRBD2	NA	TRBV12-5	TRBJ2-1	CASGGSGRTHNEQFF	TGTGCTAGTGGTGGGAGCGGGAGGACGCACAATGAGCAGTTCTTC
TRBD2	NA	TRBV9	TRBJ2-1	CASSVETSGIGEQFF	TGTGCCAGCAGCGTAGAGACTAGCGGGATAGGGGAGCAGTTCTTC
TRBD1	NA	TRBV28	TRBJ1-4	CASSLDREEVTNEKLFF	TGTGCCAGCAGTTTGGACAGGGAAGAAGTAACTAATGAAAAACTGTTTTTT
TRBD1	few	TRBV30	TRBJ2-5	CAWSQGGQKETQYF	TGTGCCTGGAGTCAAGGGGGACAGAAAGAGACCCAGTACTTC
TRBD2	NA	TRBV5-1	TRBJ2-1	CASSLGLAGGRNEQFF	TGCGCCAGCAGCTTGGGACTAGCGGGAGGGCGGAATGAGCAGTTCTTC
TRBD1	NA	TRBV5-1	TRBJ2-3	CASSLEGQASTDTQYF	TGCGCCAGCAGCTTGGAAGGACAGGCTAGCACAGATACGCAGTATTTT
NA	NA	TRBV29-1	TRBJ2-4	CSVLGVDIQYF	TGCAGCGTTTTGGGAGTGGACATTCAGTACTTC
NA	NA	TRBV5-1	TRBJ1-3	CASSLSGGLTGNTIYF	TGCGCCAGCAGCCTCTCGGGGGGGCTTACTGGAAACACCATATATTTT
NA	NA	TRBV19	TRBJ1-1	CASSIEGVRTEAFF	TGTGCCAGTAGTATTGAGGGTGTTAGAACTGAAGCTTTCTTT
TRBD1	NA	TRBV14	TRBJ2-1	CASSTPGHRGQSYNEQFF	TGTGCCAGCAGCACACCCGGCCACAGGGGGCAGTCCTACAATGAGCAGTTCTTC
NA	NA	TRBV5-6	TRBJ1-1	CASGLSGVAEAFF	TGTGCCAGTGGCCTGTCCGGGGTGGCTGAAGCTTTCTTT
TRBD1	NA	TRBV19	TRBJ1-4	CASKNRGNEKLFF	TGTGCCAGTAAAAACAGGGGGAACGAAAAACTGTTTTTT
NA	NA	TRBV5-1	TRBJ1-2	CASSLGQADYGYTF	TGCGCCAGCAGCTTGGGACAGGCCGACTATGGCTACACCTTC
NA	once	TRBV7-2	TRBJ1-4	CASSLGGEGEKLFF	TGTGCCAGCAGCTTAGGGGGGGAAGGTGAAAAACTGTTTTTT
NA	NA	TRBV6-5	TRBJ1-2	CASSSPGDDYGYTF	TGTGCCAGCAGTTCCCCGGGGGACGACTATGGCTACACCTTC
NA	few	TRBV7-2	TRBJ1-2	CASSFGGLSHYGYTF	TGTGCCAGCAGCTTTGGTGGACTCTCGCACTATGGCTACACCTTC
TRBD2	NA	TRBV19	TRBJ2-1	CASSIPGGSDEQFF	TGTGCCAGTAGTATCCCGGGAGGGAGCGATGAGCAGTTCTTC
TRBD2	NA	TRBV3-1/TRBV3-2	TRBJ2-1	CASSPDALAGREQFF	TGTGCCAGCAGCCCAGACGCTTTAGCGGGGCGGGAGCAGTTCTTC
TRBD2	once	TRBV5-1	TRBJ2-1	CASSPGLESYNEQFF	TGCGCCAGCAGCCCGGGACTAGAATCCTACAATGAGCAGTTCTTC
TRBD2	NA	TRBV24-1	TRBJ2-1	CATSDPRGGDEQFF	TGTGCCACCAGTGACCCACGGGGGGGGGATGAGCAGTTCTTC
NA	NA	TRBV14	TRBJ1-6	CASSLTENSPLHF	TGTGCCAGCAGCCTGACAGAAAATTCACCCCTCCACTTT
NA	NA	TRBV27	TRBJ1-6	CASSIYRELNSPLHF	TGTGCCAGCAGTATCTACAGGGAACTTAATTCACCCCTCCACTTT
TRBD1	NA	TRBV5-1	TRBJ2-5	CASSYQGQGAETQYF	TGCGCCAGCAGTTACCAGGGACAGGGGGCAGAGACCCAGTACTTC